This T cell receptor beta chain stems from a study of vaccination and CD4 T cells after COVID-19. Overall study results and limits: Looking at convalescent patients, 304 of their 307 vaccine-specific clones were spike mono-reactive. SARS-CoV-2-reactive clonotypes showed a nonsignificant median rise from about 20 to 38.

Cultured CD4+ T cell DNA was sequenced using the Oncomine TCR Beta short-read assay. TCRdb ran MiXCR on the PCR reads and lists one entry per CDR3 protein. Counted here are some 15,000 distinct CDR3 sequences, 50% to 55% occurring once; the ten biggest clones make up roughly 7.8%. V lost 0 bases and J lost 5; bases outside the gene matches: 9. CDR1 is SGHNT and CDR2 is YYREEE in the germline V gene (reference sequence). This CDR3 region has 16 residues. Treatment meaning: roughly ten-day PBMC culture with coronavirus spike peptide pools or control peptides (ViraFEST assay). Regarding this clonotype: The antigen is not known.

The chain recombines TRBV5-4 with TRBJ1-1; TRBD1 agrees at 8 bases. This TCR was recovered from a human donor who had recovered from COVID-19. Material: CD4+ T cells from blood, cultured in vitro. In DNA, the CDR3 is TGTGCCAGCAGCTTGGGGGGACAGGACCCTAGGACTGAAGCTTTCTTT. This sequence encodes CASSLGGQDPRTEAFF.